This T cell receptor beta chain was retrieved from a study of brain T cells in children with intractable seizures. Study results and limitations: HCMV serostatus was not known, and viral specificity came from CDR3 similarity only. Clones missing pre-surgery may reflect undersampling of that blood sample.

Time point in this sample: blood from clinic visit 5 months post-surgery; TSC patient then seizure free. Sequencing was limited to surgery cases with top T cell transcript signatures in brain tissue. At least one anti-epileptic drug was given before surgery. CDR1 is KGHDR and CDR2 is SFDVKD in the germline V gene. V shed 9 bases and J 5 bases; nucleotides not matched to a gene: 3. The CDR3 consists of 14 residues. The protocol was immunoSEQ multiplex PCR, while the TCRdb copy is restricted to in-frame clones and leaves out a portion. The sample yields 340,000 or so clones, more than 85% seen once. Of note for this clone: Its target is not known.

The chain is built from TRBV24-1 and TRBJ2-1, with 13 bases identical to TRBD2. This sequence was found in a boy in the first two years of life with tuberous sclerosis and intractable seizures. This specimen consisted of peripheral blood, obtained 4 to 5 months after surgery. The CDR3 region is CATRGLAGNNEQFF. CDR3 bases: TGTGCCACCCGGGGACTAGCGGGAAACAATGAGCAGTTCTTC.